One and the same sample provided the 19 T cell receptor beta chains below, sequenced in a study of T cell repertoires in cytomegalovirus infection. TCRdb ran MiXCR on the reads and lists one entry per CDR3 protein. The sample shows about 300,000 distinct CDR3 sequences, 9.6% of them seen only once. The sequenced material came from PBMCs. These receptors were obtained from a human donor in good health (CMV status not recorded). Some clones in this sample may be carry-over from other donors' samples.

The sample holds a few counts of this clonotype. V and J are TRBV29-1 and TRBJ2-7; D not certain. Germline V gene data show CDR1 as SQVTM and CDR2 as ANQGSEA. The V gene lost 7 bases and the J gene lost 6 bases, with 16 bases spanning the gap. CDR3 size: 12 residues. The DNA of the CDR3 is TGCAGCGGGGGAAGTATGGCTAGCGAGCAGTACTTC. Its protein product is CSGGSMASEQYF.

The chain uses TRBV28 and TRBJ2-1; D possibly matches TRBD1 or TRBD2 (6 bases each). V shed 3 bases and J shed 5 bases, with 14 bases lying between them. This CDR3 comprises 15 residues. The germline gives CDR1 MDHEN, CDR2 SYDVKM. CDR3 residues: CASSLGGVRDNEQFF. The CDR3 region has the DNA TGTGCCAGCAGTTTGGGGGGCGTGCGGGACAATGAGCAGTTCTTC.

This clonotype was detected ten times or more. The genes are TRBV5-1 and TRBJ1-5, with D uncertain. Germline V CDR1 and CDR2: SGHRS, YFSETQ. V lost 0 bases to trimming and J lost 5 bases, with 6 bases between them. The CDR3 runs 13 residues. CDR3 DNA: TGCGCCAGCAGCTTGGTTCCGGATCAGCCCCAGCATTTT. It yields the protein CASSLVPDQPQHF. The full variable domain, with the rest looked up from reference TRBV5-1 and TRBJ1-5, is KAGVTQTPRYLIKTRGQQVTLSCSPISGHRSVSWYQQTPGQGLQFLFEYFSETQRNKGNFPGRFSGRQFSNSRSEMNVSTLELGDSALYLCASSLVPDQPQHFGDGTRLSIL.

The rearrangement links TRBV28 to TRBJ1-3; D possibly corresponds to TRBD1 (6 bases). Trimming left V 6 bases short and J 6 bases short, with 15 bases between. Germline-derived CDR1 and CDR2 are MDHEN and SYDVKM. The CDR3 contains 14 residues. The CDR3 sequence: CASSRRGAENTIYF. DNA of the CDR3: TGTGCCAGCAGCAGGAGGGGGGCTGAAAACACCATATATTTT. The variable domain in full, with the rest retrieved from reference TRBV28 and TRBJ1-3, is DVKVTQSSRYLVKRTGEKVFLECVQDMDHENMFWYRQDPGLGLRLIYFSYDVKMKEKGDIPEGYSVSREKKERFSLILESASTNQTSMYLCASSRRGAENTIYFGEGSWLTVV.

This chain joins TRBV28 and TRBJ1-1; no clear D gene. Germline lookup yields CDR1 MDHEN and CDR2 SYDVKM. This CDR3 has 14 residues. Trimming left V 4 bases short and J 1 base short, with 10 bases between. Written as DNA, the CDR3 is TGTGCCAGCAGTTCTATAGGGTGGAACACTGAAGCTTTCTTT. Its translation is CASSSIGWNTEAFF.

This clonotype was observed many times. This chain links TRBV2 with TRBJ1-6; D might be TRBD1 (5 bases). The V gene lost 11 bases and the J gene lost 8 bases, with 16 bases spanning the gap. CDR1 and CDR2 (germline): SNHLY, FYNNEI. The CDR3 covers 13 residues. CDR3 protein: CAGRGKIDSPLHF. CDR3 coding DNA: TGTGCCGGCCGGGGGAAAATTGATTCACCCCTCCACTTT.

CDR3 protein: CASGVRGEAFF. The DNA of the CDR3 is TGTGCCAGCGGTGTTAGGGGTGAAGCTTTCTTT. The chain combines TRBV2 with TRBJ1-1; maybe TRBD1 (5 bases). CDR3 length: 11 residues. V lost 8 bases, J lost 7 bases, and 11 bases lay in between. Per germline, CDR1 SNHLY and CDR2 FYNNEI.

This clonotype was counted ten times or more. This chain connects TRBV2 to TRBJ2-5, with D possibly being TRBD1 (6 bases). Per the germline V gene, CDR1 is SNHLY and CDR2 is FYNNEI. Trimming cost V 4 bases and J 5 bases, with 17 bases left between them. The CDR3 runs to 15 residues. In DNA form, the CDR3 reads TGTGCCAGCAGTGTCCCGACAGGCCTGGCGGAGACCCAGTACTTC. Translated: CASSVPTGLAETQYF.

Ten or more counts support this clonotype. This chain links TRBV4-1 with TRBJ2-5, with D perhaps TRBD2 (7 bases). The CDR3 contains 15 residues. Trimming shortened V by 1 base and J by 5 bases, and 14 bases separated the two germline ends. Germline-derived CDR1 and CDR2 are MGHRA and YSYEKL. The CDR3: CASSQVTGGRETQYF. The CDR3 DNA is TGCGCCAGCAGCCAAGTAACGGGGGGCCGGGAGACCCAGTACTTC.

This clonotype was detected ten times or more. The gene calls are TRBV5-6 and TRBJ1-1; D is uncertain. The germline V gene encodes CDR1 SGHDT and CDR2 YYEEEE. The V end lost 1 base, the J end lost 6 bases, and 22 bases lay between the germline ends. The CDR3 spans 17 residues. CDR3 DNA: TGTGCCAGCAGCTTGAGACATCAGGTCGCCCCCAAAGCTGAAGCTTTCTTT. Translating it yields CASSLRHQVAPKAEAFF.

Ten or more counts support this clonotype. The chain links TRBV11-1 to TRBJ1-2, with D hard to call. The CDR3 is 14 amino acids. With 5 bases removed from V and 4 bases from J, the gap between germline ends came to 14 bases. Germline V gene lookup returns CDR1 SGHAT and CDR2 FQDESV (reference sequence). The CDR3 coding sequence is TGTGCCAGCAGCCGAACGGACTCAAGCTATGGCTACACCTTC. This sequence encodes CASSRTDSSYGYTF.

This clonotype was counted many times. This chain links TRBV20-1 with TRBJ2-5; 8 nucleotides match TRBD1. Germline V CDR1 and CDR2: DFQATT, SNEGSKA (reference sequence). The CDR3 spans 15 residues. V shed 0 bases, J shed 0 bases, and the junction held 3 bases outside the gene matches. The CDR3 sequence is CSARDRQGNQETQYF. CDR3 sequence (DNA): TGCAGTGCTAGAGATCGACAGGGGAACCAAGAGACCCAGTACTTC.

This clonotype appeared many times. The gene calls are TRBV7-2 and TRBJ1-4; a weak D match, TRBD1 (5 bases). The germline V gene has CDR1 SGHTA and CDR2 FQGNSA. V was shortened by 2 bases and J by 0 bases, with 10 bases between the two germline ends. The CDR3 sequence is 16 residues long. In DNA, the CDR3 is TGTGCCAGCAGCTTATGGGACGCGGCAACTAATGAAAAACTGTTTTTT. This gives the protein CASSLWDAATNEKLFF.

This clonotype was seen a handful of times. This rearrangement joins TRBV5-6 to TRBJ1-2; perhaps TRBD1 as D (6 bases). With 4 bases removed from V and 4 bases from J, the gap between germline ends came to 26 bases. Germline V gene data show CDR1 as SGHDT and CDR2 as YYEEEE. The CDR3 runs 18 residues. The CDR3 DNA follows: TGTGCCAGCAGCCGGGGGACTCTAGGACAGATCACCCCCTATGGCTACACCTTC. Translated: CASSRGTLGQITPYGYTF. Full variable domain (outside the CDR3, taken from reference TRBV5-6 and TRBJ1-2): DAGVTQSPTHLIKTRGQQVTLRCSPKSGHDTVSWYQQALGQGPQFIFQYYEEEERQRGNFPDRFSGHQFPNYSSELNVNALLLGDSALYLCASSRGTLGQITPYGYTFGSGTRLTVV.

The rearrangement joins TRBV2 to TRBJ1-2, with D unclear. CDR3 length: 13 residues. CDR1 SNHLY and CDR2 FYNNEI come from the germline V gene. V dropped 5 bases and J dropped 9 bases, with 16 bases sitting between them. DNA for the CDR3: TGTGCCAGCAGTCCACCGGGCCCCCGACGCTACACCTTC. Protein: CASSPPGPRRYTF.

This clonotype was observed many times. A read error may account for a junction end that differs from germline. V is TRBV29-1 and J is TRBJ1-2; D is undetermined. CDR1 is SQVTM, CDR2 ANQGSEA, per germline. The length of the CDR3 is 11 residues. DNA for the CDR3: TGCAGCGTTGAATGGTCGGTAGGGCTCGACTTC. Residues: CSVEWSVGLDF.

At least ten counts were recorded for this clonotype. This chain uses TRBV28 with TRBJ2-1; 11 bases align to TRBD2. The germline V gene has CDR1 MDHEN and CDR2 SYDVKM. Germline trimming cut 2 bases from V and 7 bases from J; bases unmatched to any gene: 4. This CDR3 region has 15 residues. CDR3 DNA sequence: TGTGCCAGCAGTTTAATCCTAGCGGGGGGAAATGAGCAGTTCTTC. This codes for CASSLILAGGNEQFF.

This clonotype was seen at least ten times. The J gene is TRBJ2-5, the V gene TRBV28; 11 bases fit TRBD2. The germline gives CDR1 MDHEN, CDR2 SYDVKM. The V gene end was trimmed by 8 bases and the J gene end by 9 bases; junction bases not matched to a gene: 11. The CDR3 contains 14 residues. CDR3 sequence reads: CASRGVAGGGSQYF. The CDR3 bases are TGTGCCAGCCGTGGGGTAGCGGGGGGGGGGTCCCAGTACTTC.

This clonotype was observed many times. The genes are TRBV7-6 and TRBJ2-2, with a weak D call TRBD1 (5 bases). Germline CDR1 is SGHVS and CDR2 is FNYEAQ. The CDR3 consists of 16 residues. V lost 1 base and J 0 bases, leaving 9 bases between the germline ends. CDR3 bases: TGTGCCAGCAGCTTAGGCCCCAGGGCGAACACCGGGGAGCTGTTTTTT. As protein: CASSLGPRANTGELFF.